This T cell receptor (beta chain) was observed in a study of cytomegalovirus exposure and HLA in healthy donors. PCR amplification relied on 60 Vbeta primers (plus 13 Jbeta primers). Repertoires were generated with immunoSEQ multiplex PCR, while TCRdb's copy carries only in-frame clones and drops some. The sample consists of over 250,000 clones, approximately 70% of them appearing once. Study-wide findings and caveats: In a later analysis, TCR association rates varied by HLA locus: DRB1 most, HLA-C fewest. A reported reduction in N-insertions relative to the 666-donor mean was seen in an Asian-associated ancestry cluster in a later analysis.

In regard to this clone: Its specificity is unknown.

Germline V gives CDR1 SQVTM, CDR2 ANQGSEA. This CDR3 region has 15 residues. V was clipped by 6 bases and J by 4 bases, with 22 bases between them. The chain is built from TRBV29-1 and TRBJ2-7, with D perhaps TRBD2 (7 bases). The source of this sequence is a female donor in good health and CMV-seronegative. Sequenced: PBMCs. CDR3 nucleotides: TGCAGCGTCTTCAAGGGGGGGACTATCTCTTACGAGCAGTACTTC. It encodes CSVFKGGTISYEQYF.